The entry below gives a single T cell receptor (beta chain) sequence along with its context. It lacks a known antigen. Base qualities are missing; no much larger clone stands one base away. The source of the sample is a study of patients and donors after allogeneic stem cell transplantation (TCRdb year 2020). Receptors were amplified or captured by RT-PCR. The listed sequencing device is NextSeq 550. The public reads were run again by TCRdb, first through fastp at Q25 and then through MiXCR, and only productive beta chains were kept. Identical CDR3 protein sequences are pooled into one entry, listed with their most common genes and DNA. The sample table lists 98,000 or so distinct CDR3 sequences, roughly 35% of them with a count of one. The ten largest make up about 27% of the sample. The source is a human donor who was either an allogeneic HSCT recipient or a stem cell or donor lymphocyte infusion donor (not recorded which). It is not recorded whose cells these are; they may come from a transplant donor. The sequenced sample was blood, either unsorted or a sorted T cell fraction (not recorded which).

The nucleotide sequence reads as follows: TGTGCCAGCAGCGGACGAGCGAAGGAGTCTAATGAAAAACTGTTTTTT. Its product reads: CASSGRAKESNEKLFF. The sequence links TRBV3-1 to TRBJ1-4, with the D gene too uncertain to name. CDR1 and CDR2 are drawn from the germline V gene (reference sequence): LGHDT, YNNKEL. Counted from cysteine to phenylalanine, this CDR3 has 16 amino acids. Only the CDR3 region is kept as DNA, spanning 48 bases read in frame from base 1. V is clipped by 5 bases and J by 3 bases, and the sequence between their germline boundaries is 16 bases long.